This TCR beta chain was profiled in a study of PD-1 blockade in mismatch repair-deficient tumors. The wider study: Patients had around 11 mismatch repair-deficient cancer types, all previously treated and progressing. Study-level findings and limits: Tumor-resident clones, often undetectable pretreatment in blood, expanded then contracted after pembrolizumab.

Notes on this clone: Its target is not known.

Generated by immunoSEQ multiplex PCR, the TCRdb table keeps only in-frame clones and is missing some. The profile covers some 26,000 clones, with approximately 83% appearing a single time and roughly a fifth taken by the ten largest. Germline assignment: CDR1 LGHNA and CDR2 YSLEER. V shed 4 bases and J 0 bases; nucleotides not matched to a gene: 5. The CDR3 runs to 17 residues. The clonotype comes from an adult with mismatch repair-deficient cancer. This chain joins TRBV4-3 and TRBJ2-1, with 11 bases aligning to TRBD2. Sequencing was performed on peripheral blood, taken 12 weeks after starting pembrolizumab. CDR3 protein: CASSPGLAELSYNEQFF. CDR3 bases: TGCGCCAGCAGCCCGGGACTAGCGGAGCTCTCCTACAATGAGCAGTTCTTC.